Described below is a single TCR beta chain sequence and its context. This sample is drawn from a study of cytomegalovirus exposure and HLA in healthy donors. Germline CDR1 reads GTSNPN; CDR2 reads SVGIG (reference sequence). The CDR3 length is 13 residues. The V end was cut by 3 bases, the J end by 5 bases, with 13 bases between. Both 60 Vbeta primers and 13 Jbeta primers went into the PCR. Measured with immunoSEQ multiplex PCR; TCRdb has only the in-frame clones, and not every one. This repertoire includes 200,000 to 250,000 clones. Sequencing was performed on PBMCs. The V gene is TRBV30, the J gene TRBJ2-5, with D possibly matching TRBD1 (6 bases). The receptor's source is a woman in her twenties or thirties in good health and CMV-seropositive. CDR3 nucleotide sequence: TGTGCCTGGAGCTACAGGGTACGCGAGACCCAGTACTTC. This translates into CAWSYRVRETQYF.